This TCR beta chain was sequenced during a study of control samples from healthy donors and cancer patients. The CDR3 length is 13 residues. After removal of 6 bases from V and 3 bases from J, the junction contained 5 bases not matched to a gene. Germline V lookup: CDR1 LGHDT, CDR2 YNNKEL (reference sequence). Using immunoSEQ multiplex PCR, the repertoire was profiled, and TCRdb retains in-frame clones only, with some absent. The sample yields approximately 140,000 clones, 91% seen once. The sample holds one count of this clone. The TCR sequence derives from a man aged 18-30 years in good health. The material sequenced was blood. The rearrangement uses TRBV3-1 (or the pseudogene TRBV3-2) and TRBJ2-7, with 7 nucleotides matching TRBD1. CDR3 sequence: CASSTGALYEQYF. The CDR3 DNA follows: TGTGCCAGCAGTACAGGGGCCCTCTACGAGCAGTACTTC.